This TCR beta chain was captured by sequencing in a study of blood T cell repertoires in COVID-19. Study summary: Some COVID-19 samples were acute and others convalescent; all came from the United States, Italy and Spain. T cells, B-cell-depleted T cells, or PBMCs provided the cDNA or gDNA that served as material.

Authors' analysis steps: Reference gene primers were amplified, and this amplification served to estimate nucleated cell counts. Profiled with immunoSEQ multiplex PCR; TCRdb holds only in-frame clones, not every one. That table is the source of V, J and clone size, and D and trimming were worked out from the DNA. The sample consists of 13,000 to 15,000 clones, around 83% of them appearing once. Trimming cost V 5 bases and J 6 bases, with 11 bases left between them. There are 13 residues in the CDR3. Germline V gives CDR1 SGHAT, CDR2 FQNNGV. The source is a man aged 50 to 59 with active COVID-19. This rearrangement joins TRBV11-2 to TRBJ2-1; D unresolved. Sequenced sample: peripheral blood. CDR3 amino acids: CASSTSRINEQFF. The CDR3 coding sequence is TGTGCCAGCAGCACATCTAGGATCAATGAGCAGTTCTTC.